The clone carrying this T cell receptor beta chain has at least ten counts. This record comes from a study of T-cell reconstitution after alpha-beta-depleted transplantation in children. This CDR3 is 12 amino acids long. Germline V gene sequence: CDR1 DFQATT, CDR2 SNEGSKA (reference sequence). Trimming took off 6 bases at V and 4 bases at J, with 11 bases between the two ends. Researchers prepared the TCRbeta library using unique molecular identifiers, the study reports. TCRdb reprocessed the PCR reads with MiXCR, giving one entry per CDR3 protein. The sample has about 400,000 distinct CDR3 sequences; 10% to 15% are singletons.

The TCR comes from a human donor who donated a stem cell graft to a child with Fanconi anemia. Sequences were derived from PBMCs, sampled from the stem cell graft. The chain combines TRBV20-1 with TRBJ2-3, with no clear D. The CDR3 nucleotides read TGCAGTGCCCACCAAACCGCAGATACGCAGTATTTT. Translation: CSAHQTADTQYF.